This T cell receptor (beta chain) appears in the sequencing data of a study of blood T cell repertoires in COVID-19. Measured with immunoSEQ multiplex PCR; TCRdb has only the in-frame clones, and not every one. The table shows approximately 300,000 clones, with around 89% occurring only once. The germline gives CDR1 SNHLY, CDR2 FYNNEI. The V and J ends lost 9 bases and 4 bases, in that order; junction bases with no gene match: 16. The CDR3 consists of 17 residues. The chain joins TRBV2 to TRBJ2-5, with 11 nucleotides matching TRBD2. The receptor was isolated from a woman in her forties with COVID-19, enrolled during active disease. Sequencing was performed on peripheral blood. The CDR3 DNA follows: TGTGCCAGAGCCTCCGGGGATAGCGGGGGGGCTAGAGAGACCCAGTACTTC. Translated: CARASGDSGGARETQYF.